This passage covers 25 T cell receptor beta chains from one sample sequenced in a study of OX40 agonist ivuxolimab in advanced cancers. Profiling relied on immunoSEQ multiplex PCR, and the TCRdb table lists in-frame clones only, not all of them. Of 72,000 or so clones listed, roughly 89% are singletons. Here the sequenced sample was CD4+ or CD8+ T cells sorted from blood, taken in a trial of the OX40 agonist ivuxolimab. Receptors were obtained from an adult with an advanced solid tumor such as melanoma, head and neck, liver or kidney cancer.

The rearrangement uses TRBV20-1 and TRBJ2-7; possibly TRBD1 for D (7 bases). This CDR3 has 11 residues. Germline CDR1 reads DFQATT; CDR2 reads SNEGSKA (reference sequence). This CDR3 reads CGGQRGEEQYF. The CDR3, as DNA: TGCGGGGGACAGCGCGGGGAAGAGCAGTACTTC.

This sequence joins TRBV4-1 and TRBJ2-1; D not resolved. Trimming pared 5 bases from V and 7 bases from J, leaving 18 bases between. Germline V lookup: CDR1 MGHRA, CDR2 YSYEKL. This CDR3 comprises 15 residues. The CDR3: CASSYDSEVGNEQFF. The CDR3 DNA sequence: TGCGCCAGCAGCTATGACTCAGAAGTCGGGAATGAGCAGTTCTTC.

The chain carries TRBV29-1 and TRBJ1-1; D remains unclear. The length of the CDR3 is 12 residues. The germline CDR1 and CDR2 sequences are SQVTM and ANQGSEA. The V gene lost 5 bases and the J gene lost 0 bases, with 7 bases spanning the gap. The CDR3 here is CSVWDMNTEAFF. CDR3 coding DNA: TGCAGCGTTTGGGATATGAACACTGAAGCTTTCTTT.

The CDR3 spells CASSPFSGGRSYNEQFF. For the CDR3, the DNA is TGTGCCAGCAGCCCGTTTAGCGGGGGCCGCTCCTACAATGAGCAGTTCTTC. This chain joins TRBV9 and TRBJ2-1; 9 bases agree with TRBD2. Germline loops: CDR1 SGDLS, CDR2 YYNGEE. The CDR3 loop spans 17 amino acids. V lost 4 bases and J lost 0; bases outside the gene matches: 8.

The CDR3 sequence is CASRRRVEYIQYF. The CDR3 coding sequence is TGTGCCAGCAGACGACGGGTGGAATACATTCAGTACTTC. This chain connects TRBV28 to TRBJ2-4; D remains unclear. CDR1 and CDR2 (germline): MDHEN, SYDVKM. Trimming stripped 6 bases from V and 8 bases from J, with 14 bases between. The CDR3 contains 13 residues.

This clone showed up just a few times. The V gene is TRBV2, the J gene TRBJ1-4, with D perhaps matching TRBD1 (6 bases). Germline V gene lookup returns CDR1 SNHLY and CDR2 FYNNEI. V shed 8 bases and J shed 8 bases, with 18 bases lying between them. The CDR3 covers 14 residues. DNA of the CDR3: TGTGCCAGCCAAGAGGGGACAAGAAGGGAAAAACTGTTTTTT. Translated: CASQEGTRREKLFF.

The chain uses TRBV5-1 and TRBJ1-1; D is uncertain. Germline CDR1 SGHRS, CDR2 YFSETQ. Trimming took off 3 bases at V and 2 bases at J, with 8 bases between the two ends. The CDR3 has 13 residues. The DNA for the CDR3 is TGCGCCAGCAGCTCCTACTATAACACTGAAGCTTTCTTT. It translates to CASSSYYNTEAFF.

J is TRBJ2-7 and V is TRBV29-1, with TRBD1 matching 7 bases. The germline CDR1 and CDR2 sequences are SQVTM and ANQGSEA. CDR3 length: 13 residues. J was trimmed by 4 bases and V by 4 bases; bases with no gene match: 7. The CDR3 protein is CSVGPGGEYEQYF. Here the CDR3 DNA reads TGCAGCGTTGGGCCAGGGGGTGAATACGAGCAGTACTTC.

This sequence joins TRBV6-5 and TRBJ1-5; possibly TRBD1 for D (5 bases). This CDR3 has 16 amino acids. With 0 bases removed from V and 6 bases from J, the gap between germline ends came to 15 bases. Germline V CDR1 and CDR2: MNHEY, SVGAGI. The CDR3 here is CASSYSKIPGGQPQHF. The CDR3 bases are TGTGCCAGCAGTTACTCGAAGATTCCCGGGGGTCAGCCCCAGCATTTT.

CDR3 nucleotide sequence: TGCAGCGCCGACGGAAACTATGGCTACACCTTC. This codes for CSADGNYGYTF. The V gene is TRBV29-1, the J gene TRBJ1-2; D is ambiguous. Germline V CDR1 and CDR2: SQVTM, ANQGSEA. V was clipped by 7 bases and J by 2 bases, with 8 bases between them. The CDR3 covers 11 residues.

V is TRBV4-1 and J is TRBJ2-5; TRBD1 matches 9 bases. V was pared by 5 bases and J by 0 bases, with 4 bases of the junction left unmatched. The CDR3 has 15 amino acids. Germline V lookup: CDR1 MGHRA, CDR2 YSYEKL. CDR3 amino acids: CASSIGDRDQETQYF. The CDR3 DNA reads as TGCGCCAGCAGCATAGGGGACAGGGACCAAGAGACCCAGTACTTC.

This chain uses TRBV18 with TRBJ2-2; D not resolved. The CDR3 is 14 residues long. V lost 3 bases and J lost 4, with 9 bases in between. The germline V gene encodes CDR1 KGHSH and CDR2 LQKENI. The CDR3 spells CASSPKLSTGELFF. The CDR3 region has the DNA TGTGCCAGCTCACCGAAATTAAGCACCGGGGAGCTGTTTTTT.

The chain has TRBV2 and TRBJ2-7, with TRBD2 matching over 11 bases. The V gene's germline CDR1 is SNHLY and CDR2 FYNNEI. The CDR3 length is 14 residues. V lost 6 bases and J lost 3; bases outside the gene matches: 4. The CDR3 nucleotides are TGTGCCAGCAGACTAGCGGGAGCGGGCTACGAGCAGTACTTC. Translation: CASRLAGAGYEQYF.

The gene calls are TRBV7-2 and TRBJ2-4; D is uncertain. V was shortened by 5 bases and J by 0 bases, with 8 bases between the two germline ends. The CDR3 spans 14 residues. CDR1 and CDR2 (germline): SGHTA, FQGNSA. The CDR3 reads CASSPSVAKNIQYF. The CDR3 DNA reads as TGTGCCAGCAGCCCTTCAGTAGCCAAAAACATTCAGTACTTC.

The count of this clone is one. This sequence joins TRBV5-1 and TRBJ2-2; 8 bases map to TRBD1. This CDR3 has 16 residues. V shed 0 bases, J shed 6 bases, and the junction held 7 bases outside the gene matches. CDR1 and CDR2 from the germline V gene are SGHRS and YFSETQ. The DNA for the CDR3 is TGCGCCAGCAGCTTGGACGCAGGGGGCTCGGCCGGGGAGCTGTTTTTT. It specifies CASSLDAGGSAGELFF.

J is TRBJ2-5 and V is TRBV21-1; the listed D gene, TRBD1, was not tested against the DNA. TRBV21-1 is a pseudogene locus. The CDR3 is 15 amino acids. The CDR3 DNA reads as TGTGCCAGCAGCAAAGCGTATAGGGGCCAAGAGACCCAGTACTTC. Its protein is CASSKAYRGQETQYF.

The J gene is TRBJ1-1, the V gene TRBV7-3; 9 nucleotides line up with TRBD1. The V and J ends lost 5 bases and 8 bases, in that order; junction bases with no gene match: 9. The CDR3 contains 14 residues. CDR1 is SGHTA, CDR2 FQGTGA, per germline. CDR3 sequence: CASSRTGEAVEAFF. The CDR3 DNA sequence: TGTGCCAGCAGCCGGACAGGGGAGGCCGTCGAAGCTTTCTTT.

The CDR3: CASSPAGISYNEQFF. CDR3 nucleotide sequence: TGCGCCAGCAGCCCAGCGGGTATCTCCTACAATGAGCAGTTCTTC. The chain joins TRBV5-1 to TRBJ2-1; D might be TRBD2 (6 bases). V shed 4 bases and J shed 0 bases, with 11 bases lying between them. Germline V CDR1 and CDR2: SGHRS, YFSETQ. This CDR3 has 15 amino acids.

This clone has only one observation. V and J are TRBV10-3 and TRBJ1-1, with D unresolved. The CDR3 length is 13 residues. Germline CDR1 and CDR2: ENHRY and SYGVKD. The germline V and J ends were trimmed by 7 bases and 0 bases, with 9 bases remaining between them. DNA for the CDR3: TGTGCCATCACAGGAGGCATGAACACTGAAGCTTTCTTT. Encoded protein: CAITGGMNTEAFF.

The V and J genes are TRBV27 and TRBJ1-2, with 9 bases that match TRBD1. The germline V gene encodes CDR1 MNHEY and CDR2 SMNVEV (reference sequence). The V gene end was trimmed by 5 bases and the J gene end by 4 bases; junction bases not matched to a gene: 2. This CDR3 has 13 residues. CDR3 protein: CASSEGQGYGYTF. In DNA, the CDR3 is TGTGCCAGCAGTGAGGGACAGGGCTATGGCTACACCTTC.

The genes are TRBV14 and TRBJ2-5; D is possibly TRBD1 or TRBD2 (5 bases each). The CDR3 is 13 residues long. Looked up from germline, CDR1 is SGHDN and CDR2 is FVKESK. Trimming left V 8 bases short and J 5 bases short, with 15 bases between. Here the CDR3 DNA reads TGTGCCAGCGGACCACTTGGGGACGAGACCCAGTACTTC. It yields the protein CASGPLGDETQYF.

The J gene is TRBJ1-1, the V gene TRBV27; D perhaps matches TRBD1 (6 bases). The CDR3 totals 15 residues. The V and J ends lost 5 bases and 0 bases respectively, with 13 bases between them. Germline CDR1 MNHEY, CDR2 SMNVEV (reference sequence). CDR3 loop: CASSPHRALNTEAFF. DNA of the CDR3: TGTGCCAGCAGTCCCCACAGGGCCCTGAACACTGAAGCTTTCTTT.

This clone appeared a single time. This rearrangement joins TRBV28 to TRBJ1-4; 10 nucleotides agree with TRBD1. CDR3 length: 16 residues. Trimming at V came to 5 bases and at J to 6 bases, leaving 9 bases not matched to a gene. Germline V lookup: CDR1 MDHEN, CDR2 SYDVKM. The CDR3 region is CASSRYTGTGDEKLFF. CDR3 sequence (DNA): TGTGCCAGCAGTCGATACACCGGGACAGGGGATGAAAAACTGTTTTTT.

The V and J genes are TRBV5-6 and TRBJ1-4; possible D gene TRBD1, 6 bases. The V gene lost 1 base and the J gene lost 4 bases, with 11 bases spanning the gap. Germline-derived CDR1 and CDR2 are SGHDT and YYEEEE. This CDR3 has 15 residues. The CDR3 spells CASSLKGQYNEKLFF. Here the CDR3 DNA reads TGTGCCAGCAGCTTGAAAGGACAGTATAATGAAAAACTGTTTTTT.

The chain is built from TRBV1 and TRBJ1-5; the table's D call TRBD1 went unverified against the DNA. TRBV1 is a known pseudogene. The CDR3 is 19 amino acids. DNA for the CDR3: TGCACCAGCAGCCAAGATCGAAGACAGGGGGCTGGGAGCAATCAGCCCCAGCATTTT. It encodes CTSSQDRRQGAGSNQPQHF.